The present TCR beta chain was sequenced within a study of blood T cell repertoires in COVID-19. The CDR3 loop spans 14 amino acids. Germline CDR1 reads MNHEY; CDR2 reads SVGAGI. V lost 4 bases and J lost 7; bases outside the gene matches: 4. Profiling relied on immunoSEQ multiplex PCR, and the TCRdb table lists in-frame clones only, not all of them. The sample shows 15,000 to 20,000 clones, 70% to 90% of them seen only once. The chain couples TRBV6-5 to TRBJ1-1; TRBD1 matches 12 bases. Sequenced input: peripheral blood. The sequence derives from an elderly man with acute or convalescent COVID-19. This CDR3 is CASSWDRGQGEAFF. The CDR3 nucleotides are TGTGCCAGCAGTTGGGACAGGGGGCAGGGTGAAGCTTTCTTT.